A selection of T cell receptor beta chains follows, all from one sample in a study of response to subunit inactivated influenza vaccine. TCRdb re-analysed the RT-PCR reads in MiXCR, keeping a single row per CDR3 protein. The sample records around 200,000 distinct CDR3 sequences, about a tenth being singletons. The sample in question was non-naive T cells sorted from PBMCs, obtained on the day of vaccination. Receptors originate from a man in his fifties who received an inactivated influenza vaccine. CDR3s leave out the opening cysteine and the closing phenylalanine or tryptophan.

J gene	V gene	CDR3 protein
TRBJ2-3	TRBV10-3	AISVDGFTDTQY
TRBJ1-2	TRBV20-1	SAQGRGNYGYT
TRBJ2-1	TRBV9	ASSALSSSYNEQF
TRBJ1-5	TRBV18	ASSGDWLNQPQH
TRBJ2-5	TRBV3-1	ASSQDHQTQY
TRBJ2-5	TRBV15	ATSTVGGGETQY
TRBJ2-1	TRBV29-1	SVGLAGVLSSYNEQF
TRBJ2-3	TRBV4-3	ASSQDGSGRSLDTQY
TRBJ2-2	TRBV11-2	ASSFPPERKGRWTGELF
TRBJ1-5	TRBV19	ASGGPNQPQH
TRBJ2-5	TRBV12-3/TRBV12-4	ASSMSSGGAETQY
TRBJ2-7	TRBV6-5	ASSYKLPSGGSEQY
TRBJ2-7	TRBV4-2	ASSQVGGPSYEQY
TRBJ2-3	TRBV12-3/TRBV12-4	ASSSEGGSTDTQY
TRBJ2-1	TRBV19	ASSPTGGQPYNEQF
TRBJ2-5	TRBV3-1	ASSQAKTDRAETQY
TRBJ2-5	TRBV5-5	ASSYRGQIETQY
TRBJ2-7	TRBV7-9	ASSLRDPIGEQY
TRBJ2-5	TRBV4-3	ASSQENGPGTEKETQY
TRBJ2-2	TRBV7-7	ASSARLGTGELF
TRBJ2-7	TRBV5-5	ASSLATGPYEQY
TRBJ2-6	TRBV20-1	SASFGLAVSGANVLT
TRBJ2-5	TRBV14	ASSRHRGLETQY
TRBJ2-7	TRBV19	ASSNTGVLSYEQY
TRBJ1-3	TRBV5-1	ASTPGTFGGNTIY
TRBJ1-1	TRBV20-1	SARTPAGANTEAF
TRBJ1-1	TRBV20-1	SAPGQGPNTEAF
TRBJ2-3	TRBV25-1	ASSSDTQY
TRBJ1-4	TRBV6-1	ASGRGNEKLF
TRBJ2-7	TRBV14	ASSRQGGLREQY
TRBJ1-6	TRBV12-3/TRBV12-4	ASSAGSNNSPLH
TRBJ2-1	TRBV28	ASGPRLARGYSYNEQF
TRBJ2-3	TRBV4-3	ASSQDVVGLAGDGTDTQY
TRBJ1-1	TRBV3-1	ASSQAGIMNTEAF
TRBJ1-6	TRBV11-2	ASSGLRGRNSPLH
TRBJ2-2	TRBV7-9	ASRGQGNTGELF
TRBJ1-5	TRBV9	ASSDGQGFDQPQH
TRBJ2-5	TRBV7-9	ASSPLQGQY
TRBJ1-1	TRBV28	ASSLTSKNTEAF
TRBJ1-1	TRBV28	ASSPQPLRGKVRTEAF
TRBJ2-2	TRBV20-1	SARAGARDTGELF
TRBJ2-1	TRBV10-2	ASRTVARGGNEQF
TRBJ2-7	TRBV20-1	SARDLTGTGEQY
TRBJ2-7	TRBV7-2	ASSLAGLAGNFPIYEQY
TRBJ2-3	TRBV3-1	ASSWGQRGTDTQY
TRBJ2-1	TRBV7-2	ASSLSVVQF
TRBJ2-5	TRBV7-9	ASNLWAEETQY
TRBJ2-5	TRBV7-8	ASRDGTLQETQY
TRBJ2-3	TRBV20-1	SAAKLGEADTQY
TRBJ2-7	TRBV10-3	AISGGGTPIYEQY
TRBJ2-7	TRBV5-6	ASSLVGSHEQY
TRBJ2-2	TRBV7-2	ASSLIEAGELF
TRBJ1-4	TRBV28	ATTPGTGTYEKLF
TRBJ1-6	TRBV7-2	ASSLAEGTVSPLH
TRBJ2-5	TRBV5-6	ASSSTYVGSTYEQETQY
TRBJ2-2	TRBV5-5	ASSGNRGTGELF
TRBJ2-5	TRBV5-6	ASSLFGAQETQY
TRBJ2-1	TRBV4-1	ASSGLGGGYYNEQF
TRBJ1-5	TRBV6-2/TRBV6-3	ATVGTGNQPQH